The 23 T cell receptor beta chains in this list originate from one sample, sequenced in a study of cytomegalovirus exposure and HLA in healthy donors. The study ran its PCR with 60 Vbeta and 13 Jbeta primers. Repertoires were generated with immunoSEQ multiplex PCR, while TCRdb's copy carries only in-frame clones and drops some. The table lists just under 80,000 clones, with less than 5% in the top ten. What was sequenced was PBMCs. Receptor source: a man aged 18 to 35 in good health and CMV-seropositive.

The V and J genes are TRBV20-1 and TRBJ2-7; D not certain. The CDR3 runs 11 residues. Between the trimmed V and J ends, which lost 6 bases and 3 bases, there was a span of 9 bases. Germline V gene data show CDR1 as DFQATT and CDR2 as SNEGSKA (reference sequence). CDR3 nucleotide sequence: TGCAGTGCGGAAACAGACTACGAGCAGTACTTC. Translating gives CSAETDYEQYF.

The V call is TRBV6-5, the J call TRBJ1-1; TRBD1 agrees at 7 bases. V gave up 6 bases and J gave up 7 bases; unmatched junction bases: 14. The CDR3 consists of 15 residues. The germline CDR1 and CDR2 sequences are MNHEY and SVGAGI. The CDR3 DNA reads as TGTGCCAGCAGGAGATATGAGACAGGGTATTATGAAGCTTTCTTT. Its protein is CASRRYETGYYEAFF.

This chain joins TRBV10-1 and TRBJ2-7; 8 positions match TRBD1. The V segment lost 6 bases and the J segment 2 bases; nucleotides outside the gene matches: 9. The CDR3 runs to 15 residues. Germline V gene data show CDR1 as WNHNN and CDR2 as SYGVQD (reference sequence). The CDR3 coding sequence is TGCGCCAGCAGAAATGGGACAGGCCGTCCCTACGAGCAGTACTTC. This encodes CASRNGTGRPYEQYF.

The gene calls are TRBV10-3 and TRBJ2-5; D is possibly TRBD1 (5 bases). CDR1 is ENHRY, CDR2 SYGVKD, per germline. This CDR3 region has 16 residues. V lost 0 bases, J lost 7 bases, and 18 bases lay in between. As DNA, the CDR3 is TGTGCCATCAGTGAGTCGAAGGCCAGGGAAGACGGGACCCAGTACTTC. The encoded protein is CAISESKAREDGTQYF.

The chain uses TRBV28 and TRBJ2-7; D perhaps matches TRBD2 (6 bases). Trimming removed 3 bases at V and 3 bases at J, with 12 bases between. CDR3 length equals 14 residues. Germline V CDR1 and CDR2: MDHEN, SYDVKM. In DNA, the CDR3 is TGTGCCAGCAGTTTTGGGACTTGGTACTACGAGCAGTACTTC. Its translation: CASSFGTWYYEQYF.

V and J are TRBV6-6 and TRBJ1-1, with D unclear. From germline, CDR1 is MNHNY and CDR2 SVGAGI (reference sequence). V lost 5 bases to trimming and J lost 4 bases, with 20 bases between them. The CDR3 runs 16 residues. CDR3 DNA sequence: TGTGCCAGCAGTGCCCCCGGAGGGATCTCTGGCACTGAAGCTTTCTTT. Its protein product is CASSAPGGISGTEAFF.

The rearrangement joins TRBV5-4 to TRBJ2-7, with 8 bases identical to TRBD1. V shed 0 bases and J 0 bases; nucleotides not matched to a gene: 2. This CDR3 comprises 15 residues. CDR1 and CDR2 (germline): SGHNT, YYREEE (reference sequence). The CDR3 protein is CASSLDRGISYEQYF. CDR3 DNA sequence: TGTGCCAGCAGCTTGGACAGGGGGATCTCCTACGAGCAGTACTTC.

The chain is built from TRBV6-1 and TRBJ1-5; 7 bases map to TRBD1. Trimming took 7 bases from V and 4 from J; bases not matched to a gene: 7. The V gene's germline CDR1 is MNHNS and CDR2 SASEGT. The length of the CDR3 is 14 residues. This CDR3 is CASMSGQINQPQHF. CDR3 in DNA: TGTGCCAGCATGTCGGGACAGATAAATCAGCCCCAGCATTTT.

V and J are TRBV27 and TRBJ2-7; perhaps TRBD1 as D (6 bases). V shed 3 bases and J shed 6 bases, with 15 bases lying between them. The CDR3 has 14 residues. From germline, CDR1 is MNHEY and CDR2 SMNVEV (reference sequence). The CDR3 DNA is TGTGCCAGCAGTTTGAGTACAGGGTCGTCCGAGCAGTACTTC. It encodes CASSLSTGSSEQYF.

The V and J genes are TRBV19 and TRBJ1-3, with 10 bases matching TRBD1. CDR1 LNHDA and CDR2 SQIVND come from the germline V gene (reference sequence). V shed 5 bases and J 2 bases; nucleotides not matched to a gene: 3. The CDR3 sequence is 15 residues long. CDR3: CASSVDRGTGNTIYF. The CDR3 DNA sequence: TGTGCCAGTAGTGTGGACAGGGGGACTGGAAACACCATATATTTT.

This rearrangement joins TRBV2 to TRBJ2-4; 12 nucleotides align to TRBD1. The CDR3 loop spans 22 amino acids. J was trimmed by 0 bases and V by 0 bases; bases with no gene match: 15. Germline V gene lookup returns CDR1 SNHLY and CDR2 FYNNEI. The CDR3: CASSEALLGTGGPLTAKNIQYF. The DNA for the CDR3 is TGTGCCAGCAGTGAAGCGCTTCTAGGGACAGGGGGCCCCCTAACAGCCAAAAACATTCAGTACTTC.

V and J are TRBV6-5 and TRBJ2-5, with D perhaps TRBD1 (6 bases). This CDR3 comprises 15 residues. Germline V gene sequence: CDR1 MNHEY, CDR2 SVGAGI. The germline V and J ends were trimmed by 2 bases and 4 bases, with 14 bases remaining between them. CDR3 loop: CASSYRGSTGETQYF. DNA of the CDR3: TGTGCCAGCAGTTACAGGGGGTCTACGGGAGAGACCCAGTACTTC.

The chain links TRBV19 to TRBJ1-5; a possible D gene is TRBD1 (6 bases). The CDR3 covers 17 residues. Germline assignment: CDR1 LNHDA and CDR2 SQIVND (reference sequence). V was cut by 0 bases and J by 2 bases, with 14 bases left in between. DNA of the CDR3: TGTGCCAGTAGTATAGACGTTAAATGGACAGGCAATCAGCCCCAGCATTTT. Translating it yields CASSIDVKWTGNQPQHF.

The chain has TRBV6-6 and TRBJ2-7; maybe TRBD2 (5 bases). Germline CDR1 MNHNY, CDR2 SVGAGI (reference sequence). CDR3 length: 16 residues. V dropped 0 bases and J dropped 3 bases, with 15 bases sitting between them. In DNA form, the CDR3 reads TGTGCCAGCAGTTACTCGGCAGACTACCAATACTACGAGCAGTACTTC. Its protein product is CASSYSADYQYYEQYF.

This sequence joins TRBV6-5 and TRBJ2-5, with TRBD1 matching 7 bases. The J call could be wrong; TRBJ2-7 is a better fit for the DNA end. Germline CDR1 reads MNHEY; CDR2 reads SVGAGI. This CDR3 comprises 15 residues. The CDR3 region is CATFSPKKGAYEQYF. CDR3 bases: TGTGCCACCTTCTCACCTAAGAAGGGGGCTTACGAGCAGTACTTC.

The V gene is TRBV18, the J gene TRBJ2-4; D possibly corresponds to TRBD1 (5 bases). This CDR3 is built from 14 residues. V shed 3 bases and J shed 7 bases, with 13 bases lying between them. The germline V gene encodes CDR1 KGHSH and CDR2 LQKENI. CDR3 amino acids: CASSPGREKNIQYF. The CDR3 DNA follows: TGTGCCAGCTCACCGGGGCGAGAGAAGAACATTCAGTACTTC.

CDR3 DNA sequence: TGTGCCAGCAGGAGCTCTGGGGCCAACGTCCTGACTTTC. Encoded protein: CASRSSGANVLTF. This sequence joins TRBV27 and TRBJ2-6; D call uncertain. Looked up from germline, CDR1 is MNHEY and CDR2 is SMNVEV (reference sequence). V was clipped by 6 bases and J by 0 bases, with 3 bases between them. This CDR3 has 13 amino acids.

The chain links TRBV28 to TRBJ1-2, with TRBD1 as a possible D gene (5 bases). CDR1 is MDHEN and CDR2 is SYDVKM in the germline V gene. The CDR3 extends over 12 amino acids. The V and J ends lost 9 bases and 3 bases respectively, with 11 bases between them. The CDR3: CASLREDYGYTF. CDR3 in DNA: TGTGCCAGTCTCAGGGAGGACTATGGCTACACCTTC.

V is TRBV5-1 and J is TRBJ1-5; D gene uncertain. The V and J ends lost 4 bases and 4 bases respectively, with 9 bases between them. The length of the CDR3 is 13 residues. Germline CDR1 SGHRS, CDR2 YFSETQ. This chain's CDR3 is CASSADGNQPQHF. DNA for the CDR3: TGCGCCAGCAGCGCAGACGGGAATCAGCCCCAGCATTTT.

The chain links TRBV18 to TRBJ2-2; 9 nucleotides match TRBD1. This CDR3 contains 16 residues. Germline CDR1 is KGHSH and CDR2 is LQKENI. With V trimmed by 0 bases and J by 5 bases, 4 bases remained unmatched. The CDR3 spells CASSPPTGGSTGELFF. CDR3 coding DNA: TGTGCCAGCTCACCACCGACAGGGGGTTCGACCGGGGAGCTGTTTTTT. Combining the CDR3 with reference TRBV18 and TRBJ2-2 gives the whole variable domain NAGVMQNPRHLVRRRGQEARLRCSPMKGHSHVYWYRQLPEEGLKFMVYLQKENIIDESGMPKERFSAEFPKEGPSILRIQQVVRGDSAAYFCASSPPTGGSTGELFFGEGSRLTVL.

J is TRBJ2-7 and V is TRBV11-3; D is uncertain. CDR1 and CDR2 from the germline V gene are SGHNT and YENEEA. CDR3 length equals 11 residues. Trimming cost V 4 bases and J 2 bases, with 3 bases left between them. CDR3 sequence: CASSSAYEQYF. CDR3 DNA: TGTGCCAGCAGCTCCGCCTACGAGCAGTACTTC.

As to this clone: This specimen includes other DNA sequences encoding the same CDR3. This rearrangement joins TRBV28 to TRBJ2-5; D is possibly TRBD2 (5 bases). The V end lost 4 bases, the J end lost 5 bases, and 11 bases lay between the germline ends. Germline V gene data show CDR1 as MDHEN and CDR2 as SYDVKM. The CDR3 consists of 13 residues. The CDR3 sequence: CASSSTGGETQYF. For the CDR3, the DNA is TGTGCCAGCAGTTCGACTGGAGGCGAGACCCAGTACTTC.

CDR3 sequence (DNA): TGTGCCAGCAGACTCCCCCCGTTCCGGGACTCCTACGAGCAGTACTTC. This gives the protein CASRLPPFRDSYEQYF. J is TRBJ2-7 and V is TRBV28; the D gene is possibly TRBD2 (5 bases). V shed 6 bases and J shed 0 bases, with 18 bases lying between them. The CDR3 is 16 residues long. CDR1 and CDR2 from the germline V gene are MDHEN and SYDVKM.